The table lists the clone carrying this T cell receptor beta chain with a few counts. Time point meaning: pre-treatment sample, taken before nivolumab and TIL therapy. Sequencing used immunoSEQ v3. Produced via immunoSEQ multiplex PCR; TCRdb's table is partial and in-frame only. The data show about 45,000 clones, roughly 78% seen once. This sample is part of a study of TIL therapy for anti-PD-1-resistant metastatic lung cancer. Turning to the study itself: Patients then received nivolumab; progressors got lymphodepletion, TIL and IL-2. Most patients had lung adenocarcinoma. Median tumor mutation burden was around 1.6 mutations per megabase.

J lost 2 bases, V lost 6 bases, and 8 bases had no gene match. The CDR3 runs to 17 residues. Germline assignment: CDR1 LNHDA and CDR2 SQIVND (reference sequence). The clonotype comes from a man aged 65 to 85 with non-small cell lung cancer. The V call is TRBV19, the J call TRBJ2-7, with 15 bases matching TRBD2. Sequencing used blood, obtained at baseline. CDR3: CASSRGLAGGSTYEQYF. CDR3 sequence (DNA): TGTGCCAGTAGCCGGGGACTAGCGGGAGGAAGCACCTACGAGCAGTACTTC.